This T cell receptor beta chain emerged from a study of CD8+CD57+ T cells in acquired aplastic anemia. Whole-study context: Sorted CD4+ and CD8+ cells gave an average of 3.2 ug of DNA. Study results and limitations: Patients and controls shared twenty-nine CD8+ CDR3 sequences.

This CDR3 has 11 residues. Germline lookup yields CDR1 LNHDA and CDR2 SQIVND (reference sequence). V trimming: 7 bases; J trimming: 10 bases; junction bases outside the gene matches: 5. The template used for profiling TCR beta VDJ and CDR3 was genomic DNA. TCRdb re-called the reads with MiXCR, one entry per CDR3 protein. The table includes fewer than 250,000 distinct CDR3 sequences, around 50% detected once. On this clonotype: What it recognizes is unknown.

The V gene is TRBV19, the J gene TRBJ1-2; 8 bases fit TRBD1. The TCR comes from a human donor in good health, serving as a control. Sequenced material: sorted CD4+, CD8+, or CD8+CD57+ T cells (not recorded which) from PBMCs. The CDR3 loop is CASTEDRVYTF. The CDR3 DNA reads as TGTGCCAGTACGGAGGACAGGGTCTACACCTTC.